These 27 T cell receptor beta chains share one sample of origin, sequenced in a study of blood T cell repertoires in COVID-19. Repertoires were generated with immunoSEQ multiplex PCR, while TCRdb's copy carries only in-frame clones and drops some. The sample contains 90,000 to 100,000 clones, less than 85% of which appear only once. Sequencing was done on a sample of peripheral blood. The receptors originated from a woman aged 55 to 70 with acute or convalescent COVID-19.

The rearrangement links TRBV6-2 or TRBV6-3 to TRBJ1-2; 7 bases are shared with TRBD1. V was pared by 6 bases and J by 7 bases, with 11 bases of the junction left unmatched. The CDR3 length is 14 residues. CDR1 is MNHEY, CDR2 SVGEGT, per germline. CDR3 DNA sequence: TGTGCCAGCAGCTTAGACAGGGACCTCTTTGGCTACACCTTC. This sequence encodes CASSLDRDLFGYTF.

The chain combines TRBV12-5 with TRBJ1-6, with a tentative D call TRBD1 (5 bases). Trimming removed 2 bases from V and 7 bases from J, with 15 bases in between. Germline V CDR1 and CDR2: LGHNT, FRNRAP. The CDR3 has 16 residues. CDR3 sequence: CASGLPLQGANSPLHF. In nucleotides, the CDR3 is TGTGCTAGTGGTTTGCCTCTCCAGGGCGCAAATTCACCCCTCCACTTT.

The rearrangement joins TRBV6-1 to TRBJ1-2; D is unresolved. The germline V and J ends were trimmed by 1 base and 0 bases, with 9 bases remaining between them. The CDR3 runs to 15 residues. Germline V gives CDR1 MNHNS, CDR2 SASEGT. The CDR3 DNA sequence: TGTGCCAGCAGTGAAGGGGTGACAACTAACTATGGCTACACCTTC. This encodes CASSEGVTTNYGYTF.

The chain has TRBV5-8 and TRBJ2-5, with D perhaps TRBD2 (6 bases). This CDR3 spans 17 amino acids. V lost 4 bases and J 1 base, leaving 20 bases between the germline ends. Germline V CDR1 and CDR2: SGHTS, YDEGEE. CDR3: CASSPRSGLPTQETQYF. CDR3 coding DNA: TGTGCCAGCAGCCCCCGTTCGGGACTCCCTACCCAAGAGACCCAGTACTTC.

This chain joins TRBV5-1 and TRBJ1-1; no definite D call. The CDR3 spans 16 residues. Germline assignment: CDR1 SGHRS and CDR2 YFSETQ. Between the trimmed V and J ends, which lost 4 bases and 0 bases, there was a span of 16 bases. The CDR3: CASSPRTGSVNTEAFF. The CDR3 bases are TGCGCCAGCAGCCCTCGCACTGGCAGCGTGAACACTGAAGCTTTCTTT.

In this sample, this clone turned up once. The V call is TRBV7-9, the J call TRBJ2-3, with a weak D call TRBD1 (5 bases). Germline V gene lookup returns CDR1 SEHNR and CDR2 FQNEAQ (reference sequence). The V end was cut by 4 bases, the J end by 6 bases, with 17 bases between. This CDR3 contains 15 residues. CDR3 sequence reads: CASSSGRQLSDTQYF. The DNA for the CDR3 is TGTGCCAGCAGCTCAGGTCGACAGCTCAGTGATACGCAGTATTTT.

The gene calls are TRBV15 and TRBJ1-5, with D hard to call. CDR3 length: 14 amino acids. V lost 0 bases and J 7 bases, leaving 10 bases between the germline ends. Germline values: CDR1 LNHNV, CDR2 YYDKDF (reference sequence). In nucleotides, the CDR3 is TGTGCCACCAGCAGAGATAAGGGCGGGCAGCCCCAGCATTTT. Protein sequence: CATSRDKGGQPQHF.

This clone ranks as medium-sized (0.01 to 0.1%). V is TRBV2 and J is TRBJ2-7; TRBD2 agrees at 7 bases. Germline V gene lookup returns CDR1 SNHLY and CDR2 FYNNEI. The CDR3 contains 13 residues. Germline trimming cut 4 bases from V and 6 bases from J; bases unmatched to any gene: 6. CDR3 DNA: TGTGCCAGCAGTGTGGTCAGGGAGGGCGAGCAGTACTTC. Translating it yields CASSVVREGEQYF.

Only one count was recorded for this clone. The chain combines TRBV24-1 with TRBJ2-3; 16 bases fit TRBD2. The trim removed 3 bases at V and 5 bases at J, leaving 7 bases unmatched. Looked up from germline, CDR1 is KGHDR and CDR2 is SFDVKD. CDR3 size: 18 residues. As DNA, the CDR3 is TGTGCCACCAGTGATACCGGGACTAGCGGGGGGGCAAGAGATACGCAGTATTTT. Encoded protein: CATSDTGTSGGARDTQYF.

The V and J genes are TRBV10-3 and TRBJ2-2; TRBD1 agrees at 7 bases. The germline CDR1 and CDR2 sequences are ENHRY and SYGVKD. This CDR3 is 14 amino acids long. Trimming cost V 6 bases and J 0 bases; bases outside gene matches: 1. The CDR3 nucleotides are TGTGCCATCAGGGACAGGCCGAACACCGGGGAGCTGTTTTTT. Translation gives CAIRDRPNTGELFF.

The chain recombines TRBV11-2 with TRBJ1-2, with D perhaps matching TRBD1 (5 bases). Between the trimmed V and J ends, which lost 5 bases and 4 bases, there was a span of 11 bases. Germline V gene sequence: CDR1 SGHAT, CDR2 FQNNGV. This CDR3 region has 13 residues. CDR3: CASSKTEAYGYTF. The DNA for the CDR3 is TGTGCCAGCAGCAAGACAGAGGCCTATGGCTACACCTTC.

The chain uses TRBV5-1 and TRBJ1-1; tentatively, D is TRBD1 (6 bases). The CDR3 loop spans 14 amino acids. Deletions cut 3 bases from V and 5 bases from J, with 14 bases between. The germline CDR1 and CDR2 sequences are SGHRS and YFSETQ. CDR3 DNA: TGCGCCAGCAGCTACACAGGGAGGGCTACTGAAGCTTTCTTT. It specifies CASSYTGRATEAFF.

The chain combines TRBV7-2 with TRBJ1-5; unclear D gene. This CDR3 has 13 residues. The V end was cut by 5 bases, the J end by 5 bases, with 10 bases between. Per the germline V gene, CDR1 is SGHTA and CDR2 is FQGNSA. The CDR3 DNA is TGTGCCAGCAGCCTACAGTGGGATCAGCCCCAGCATTTT. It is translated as CASSLQWDQPQHF. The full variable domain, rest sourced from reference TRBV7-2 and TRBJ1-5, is GAGVSQSPSNKVTEKGKDVELRCDPISGHTALYWYRQSLGQGLEFLIYFQGNSAPDKSGLPSDRFSAERTGGSVSTLTIQRTQQEDSAVYLCASSLQWDQPQHFGDGTRLSIL.

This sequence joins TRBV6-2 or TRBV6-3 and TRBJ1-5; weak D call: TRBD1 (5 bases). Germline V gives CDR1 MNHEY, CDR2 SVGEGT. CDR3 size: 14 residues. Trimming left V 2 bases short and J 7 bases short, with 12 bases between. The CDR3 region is CASSYGAAVQPQHF. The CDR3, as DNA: TGTGCCAGCAGTTACGGGGCGGCCGTGCAGCCCCAGCATTTT.

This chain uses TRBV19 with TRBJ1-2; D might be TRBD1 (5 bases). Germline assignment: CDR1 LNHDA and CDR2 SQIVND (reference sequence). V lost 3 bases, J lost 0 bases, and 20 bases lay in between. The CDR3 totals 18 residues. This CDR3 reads CASSIRAGPTTPNYGYTF. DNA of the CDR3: TGTGCCAGTAGTATCCGGGCGGGACCTACTACCCCTAACTATGGCTACACCTTC.

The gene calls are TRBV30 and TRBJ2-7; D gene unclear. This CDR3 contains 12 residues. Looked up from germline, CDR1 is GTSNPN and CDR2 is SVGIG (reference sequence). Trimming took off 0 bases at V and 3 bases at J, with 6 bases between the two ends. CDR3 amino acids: CAWSVLSYEQYF. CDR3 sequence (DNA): TGTGCCTGGAGTGTACTGAGCTACGAGCAGTACTTC.

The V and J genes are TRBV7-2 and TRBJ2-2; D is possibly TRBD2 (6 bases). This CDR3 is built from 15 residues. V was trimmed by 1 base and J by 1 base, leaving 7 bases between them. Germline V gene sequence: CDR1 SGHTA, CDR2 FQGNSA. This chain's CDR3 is CASSLGGVNTGELFF. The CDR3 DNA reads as TGTGCCAGCAGCTTAGGGGGGGTGAACACCGGGGAGCTGTTTTTT.

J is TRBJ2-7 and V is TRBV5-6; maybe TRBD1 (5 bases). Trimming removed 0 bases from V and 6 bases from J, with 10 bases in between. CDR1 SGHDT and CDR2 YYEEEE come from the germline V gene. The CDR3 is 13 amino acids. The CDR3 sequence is CASSLAGLAEQYF. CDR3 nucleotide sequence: TGTGCCAGCAGCTTGGCAGGGCTTGCCGAGCAGTACTTC.

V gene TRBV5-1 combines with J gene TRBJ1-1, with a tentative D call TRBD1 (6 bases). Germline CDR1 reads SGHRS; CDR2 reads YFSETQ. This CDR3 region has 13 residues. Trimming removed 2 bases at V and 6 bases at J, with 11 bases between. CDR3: CASSLTAGAEAFF. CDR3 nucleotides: TGCGCCAGCAGCTTAACGGCAGGGGCTGAAGCTTTCTTT. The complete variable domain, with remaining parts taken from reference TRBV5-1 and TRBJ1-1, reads KAGVTQTPRYLIKTRGQQVTLSCSPISGHRSVSWYQQTPGQGLQFLFEYFSETQRNKGNFPGRFSGRQFSNSRSEMNVSTLELGDSALYLCASSLTAGAEAFFGQGTRLTVV.

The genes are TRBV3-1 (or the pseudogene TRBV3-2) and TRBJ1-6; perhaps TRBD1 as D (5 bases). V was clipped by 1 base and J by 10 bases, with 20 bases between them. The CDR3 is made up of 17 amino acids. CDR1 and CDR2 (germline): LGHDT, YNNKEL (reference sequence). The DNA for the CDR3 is TGTGCCAGCAGCCAAGTGGTTGGCTACAGCTCAGGGTCACCCCTCCACTTT. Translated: CASSQVVGYSSGSPLHF.

CDR3 bases: TGTGCCAGCAGATTAGGACAGGCCGGCAATCAGCCCCAGCATTTT. Translating it yields CASRLGQAGNQPQHF. The chain is built from TRBV2 and TRBJ1-5; 7 positions match TRBD1. With 6 bases clipped from V and 2 bases from J, the junction kept 7 bases outside the gene matches. The CDR3 extends over 15 amino acids. Per the germline V gene, CDR1 is SNHLY and CDR2 is FYNNEI.

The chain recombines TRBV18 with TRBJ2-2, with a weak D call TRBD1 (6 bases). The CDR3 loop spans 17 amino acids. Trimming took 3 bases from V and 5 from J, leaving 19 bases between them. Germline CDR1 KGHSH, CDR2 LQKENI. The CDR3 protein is CASSPQAGAAGTGELFF. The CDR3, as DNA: TGTGCCAGCTCACCTCAGGCAGGGGCCGCAGGAACCGGGGAGCTGTTTTTT.

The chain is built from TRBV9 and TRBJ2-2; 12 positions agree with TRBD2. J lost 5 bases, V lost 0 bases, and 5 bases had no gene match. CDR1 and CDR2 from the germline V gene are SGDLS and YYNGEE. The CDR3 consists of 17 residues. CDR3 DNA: TGTGCCAGCAGCGTAGCTAGCGGGGGGGCGCGAACCGGGGAGCTGTTTTTT. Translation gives CASSVASGGARTGELFF.

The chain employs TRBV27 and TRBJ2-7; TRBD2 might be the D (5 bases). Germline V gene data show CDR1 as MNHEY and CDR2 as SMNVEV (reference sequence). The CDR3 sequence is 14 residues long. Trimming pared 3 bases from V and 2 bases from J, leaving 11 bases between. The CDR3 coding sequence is TGTGCCAGCAGTTTCCGAGCGGCCCCCTACGAGCAGTACTTC. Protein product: CASSFRAAPYEQYF.

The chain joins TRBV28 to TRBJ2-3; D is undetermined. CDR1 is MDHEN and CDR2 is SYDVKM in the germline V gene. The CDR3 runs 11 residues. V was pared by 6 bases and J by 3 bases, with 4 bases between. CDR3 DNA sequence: TGTGCCAGCAGATCAACAGATACGCAGTATTTT. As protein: CASRSTDTQYF.

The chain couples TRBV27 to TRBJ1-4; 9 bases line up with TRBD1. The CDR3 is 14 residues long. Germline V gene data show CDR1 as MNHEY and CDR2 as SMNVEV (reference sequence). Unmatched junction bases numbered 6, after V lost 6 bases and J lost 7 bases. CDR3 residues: CASRSQGAVEKLFF. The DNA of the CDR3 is TGTGCCAGCAGGTCACAGGGGGCGGTTGAAAAACTGTTTTTT.

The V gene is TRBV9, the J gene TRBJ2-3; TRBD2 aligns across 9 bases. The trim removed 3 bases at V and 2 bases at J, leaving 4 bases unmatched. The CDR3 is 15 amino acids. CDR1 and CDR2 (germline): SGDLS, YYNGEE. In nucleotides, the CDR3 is TGTGCCAGCAGCGATAGCGGGGGCCTCACAGATACGCAGTATTTT. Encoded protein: CASSDSGGLTDTQYF.